One sample yielded the 5 T cell receptor beta chains listed below, sequenced in a study of T and B cells in COVID-19 patients. TRB rearrangements were amplified by multiplex PCR with BIOMED2 TRB-A/B primers. MiXCR, applied by TCRdb to the multiplex PCR reads, yields one record per CDR3 protein. The sample has some 2,400 distinct CDR3 sequences, approximately 26% seen once. Blood genomic DNA input for TRB amplification was 250-500 ng. Sequencing was performed on blood. The receptor source for this set is a human donor with active COVID-19.

This clonotype has only a few counts. The gene calls are TRBV20-1 and TRBJ2-1; 9 nucleotides line up with TRBD2. The CDR3 extends over 15 amino acids. CDR1 and CDR2 from the germline V gene are DFQATT and SNEGSKA (reference sequence). The J segment lost 3 bases and the V segment lost 2 bases, leaving 5 bases of the junction unmatched. The CDR3 reads CSARRPSGDYNEQFF. The CDR3 region has the DNA TGCAGTGCTAGAAGACCTAGCGGGGACTACAATGAGCAGTTCTTC.

This clonotype was seen many times. The chain employs TRBV27 and TRBJ1-1; D is uncertain. This CDR3 has 13 amino acids. V lost 5 bases and J lost 2, with 9 bases in between. CDR1 and CDR2 from the germline V gene are MNHEY and SMNVEV (reference sequence). The CDR3 DNA follows: TGTGCCAGCAGTCCAATTGAAAACACTGAAGCTTTCTTT. This encodes CASSPIENTEAFF.

This clonotype appeared a few times. The chain combines TRBV24-1 with TRBJ2-1; no definite D call. Per the germline V gene, CDR1 is KGHDR and CDR2 is SFDVKD. Trimming took 2 bases from V and 6 from J, leaving 7 bases between them. The CDR3 length is 13 residues. The CDR3, as DNA: TGTGCCACCAGTGATTGGGTACGCAATGAGCAGTTCTTC. Translation: CATSDWVRNEQFF.

The V call is TRBV10-3, the J call TRBJ2-6; 10 nucleotides align to TRBD2. V was clipped by 2 bases and J by 2 bases; unmatched bases: 0. The CDR3 covers 16 residues. CDR1 ENHRY and CDR2 SYGVKD come from the germline V gene. CDR3 sequence reads: CAISESGGAGANVLTF. The CDR3 coding sequence is TGTGCCATCAGTGAGAGCGGGGGGGCTGGGGCCAACGTCCTGACTTTC.

The chain couples TRBV11-2 to TRBJ2-7; 9 bases line up with TRBD1. The germline CDR1 and CDR2 sequences are SGHAT and FQNNGV. V trimming: 3 bases; J trimming: 3 bases; junction bases outside the gene matches: 6. The CDR3 runs to 15 residues. CDR3 protein: CASSFGQGTLYEQYF. DNA of the CDR3: TGTGCCAGCAGCTTCGGACAGGGGACGCTCTACGAGCAGTACTTC.